The 20 T cell receptor beta chains below come from one sample, sequenced in a study of CD8+CD57+ T cells in acquired aplastic anemia listed by TCRdb under 2018. The patients picked for sequencing were ones in whom flow cytometry had shown an expansion of CD8+CD57+ cells. Sequencing was performed on an Illumina HiSeq 2000. Genomic DNA served as template for TCR beta VDJ combination and CDR3 sequence profiling. TCRdb reanalyzed the raw reads on its own, using fastp at Q25 for trimming and MiXCR for clone calling, and kept in-frame beta chains. Each record represents a unique CDR3 protein, reported with the most common genes and DNA among its rows. Across this sample there are hundreds of thousands of distinct CDR3 sequences, with around 82% seen only once. The leading ten clones occupy roughly two fifths of the sample. Input material: sorted CD4+, CD8+, or CD8+CD57+ T cells (not recorded which) from PBMCs. These TCRs come from a human donor with aplastic anemia.

The chain links TRBV19 to TRBJ2-1; TRBD2 aligns across 9 bases. V was pared by 8 bases and J by 8 bases, with 1 base of the junction left unmatched. Germline values: CDR1 LNHDA, CDR2 SQIVND (reference sequence). The CDR3 totals 11 residues. CDR3 in DNA: TGTGCCAGTTCTAGCGGGGATGAGCAGTTCTTC. Amino acids: CASSSGDEQFF.

The V and J genes are TRBV20-1 and TRBJ2-7; 7 positions agree with TRBD1. Germline CDR1 and CDR2: DFQATT and SNEGSKA (reference sequence). With 5 bases clipped from V and 3 bases from J, the junction kept 4 bases outside the gene matches. The CDR3 has 12 amino acids. The CDR3 sequence: CSADRDSYEQYF. The CDR3 bases are TGCAGTGCTGACCGGGACAGCTACGAGCAGTACTTC.

The sample holds many counts of this clonotype. Likely a read error: the CDR3 ends without its conserved phenylalanine or tryptophan. Because the CDR3's place on the DNA is in doubt, the DNA is left out and the CDR3 is given as listed by TCRdb. The V call is TRBV7-9, the J call TRBJ2-1. CDR1 and CDR2 (germline): SEHNR, FQNEAQ (reference sequence). 9 amino acids form the CDR3, both terminal residues included. The CDR3 sequence: CASSLAGSY.

As regards this clonotype: This CDR3 fails to terminate in the conserved phenylalanine or tryptophan, so it likely reflects a read error. The chain recombines TRBV7-3 with TRBJ2-3; D might be TRBD1 or TRBD2, each matching 6 bases. CDR3 size: 13 residues. Trimming stripped 8 bases from V and 11 bases from J, with 20 bases between. Germline CDR1 SGHTA, CDR2 FQGTGA. CDR3 coding DNA: TGTGCCAGCTCAAACGGGGGCACAGCCATGCAGTATTGT. It is translated as CASSNGGTAMQYC.

The V gene is TRBV13, the J gene TRBJ2-7; D gene uncertain. The CDR3 loop spans 14 amino acids. V lost 2 bases to trimming and J lost 3 bases, with 11 bases between them. Germline CDR1 and CDR2: PRHDT and FYEKMQ (reference sequence). CDR3 sequence reads: CASSLQENLYEQYF. The CDR3 DNA follows: TGTGCCAGCAGCTTACAGGAAAACCTCTACGAGCAGTACTTC.

The rearrangement uses TRBV7-8 and TRBJ2-7; D may match TRBD1 or TRBD2 (5 bases each). In germline, CDR1 is SGHVS, CDR2 FQNEAQ. V was trimmed by 7 bases and J by 3 bases, leaving 16 bases between them. The CDR3 is 14 amino acids. This CDR3 reads CASKFTGGHYEQYF. Here the CDR3 DNA reads TGTGCCAGCAAGTTCACAGGAGGTCACTACGAGCAGTACTTC.

This clonotype was seen a single time. Germline is not matched at one junction end, which may reflect a read error. The chain uses TRBV7-9 and TRBJ2-3, with a weak D call TRBD1 (6 bases). Germline V gene lookup returns CDR1 SEHNR and CDR2 FQNEAQ (reference sequence). This CDR3 is built from 14 residues. The CDR3 bases are TGTGCCAGCAGCTTAGCTGGCGGTAGGGGGTCCTACAATTTT. Translating it yields CASSLAGGRGSYNF. Looking up the rest from reference TRBV7-9 and TRBJ2-3 gives the full variable domain: DTGVSQNPRHKITKRGQNVTFRCDPISEHNRLYWYRQTLGQGPEFLTYFQNEAQLEKSRLLSDRFSAERPKGSFSTLEIQRTEQGDSAMYLCASSLAGGRGSYNFGPGTRLTVL.

Comment on this clonotype: The junction shows a germline mismatch at one end, possibly a read error. The V and J genes are TRBV7-3 and TRBJ2-3, with TRBD2 as a possible D gene (6 bases). CDR3 length: 14 amino acids. CDR1 is SGHTA, CDR2 FQGTGA, per germline. CDR3 nucleotides: TGTGCCAGCAGTTCTGCCGGGACTTGGGGAGAGCACCAGTTT. This gives the protein CASSSAGTWGEHQF.

The CDR3 here is CASSPETGTNVYGYTF. CDR3 coding DNA: TGCGCCAGCAGCCCAGAGACAGGAACCAACGTATATGGCTACACCTTC. The chain uses TRBV5-1 and TRBJ1-2; perhaps TRBD1 as D (6 bases). The germline V gene has CDR1 SGHRS and CDR2 YFSETQ. The CDR3 is 16 residues long. The V end was cut by 4 bases, the J end by 5 bases, with 21 bases between.

About this clonotype itself: Mismatch with germline at one junction end may stem from a read error. The chain combines TRBV7-8 with TRBJ1-5; D is possibly TRBD1 (5 bases). The length of the CDR3 is 15 residues. CDR1 SGHVS and CDR2 FQNEAQ come from the germline V gene. The chain's CDR3 is CASSVGTGRDQPHHF. The CDR3 DNA sequence: TGTGCCAGCAGCGTAGGGACCGGCCGAGATCAGCCCCATCATTTT.

This clonotype has only one observation. The V and J genes are TRBV11-1 and TRBJ2-3; 10 positions match TRBD2. Losses at the gene ends were 5 bases for V and 4 bases for J; bases not matched to a gene: 9. Germline CDR1 is SGHAT and CDR2 is FQDESV (reference sequence). The CDR3 spans 16 residues. The CDR3 here is CASSAQAGGRADTQYF. CDR3 nucleotide sequence: TGTGCCAGCAGCGCCCAAGCGGGGGGGCGTGCAGATACGCAGTATTTT.

Comment on this clonotype: The conserved closing phenylalanine or tryptophan is absent in this CDR3, likely reflecting a read error. The DNA is left out, because the CDR3 cannot be placed on it with certainty; the CDR3 is given as TCRdb lists it. The chain has TRBV7-2 and TRBJ2-5. The CDR3 is made up of 12 amino acids, end residues included. The germline V gene has CDR1 SGHTA and CDR2 FQGNSA. CDR3 amino acids: CASKVGGETQDT.

A note on this clonotype: The junction departs from the called germline gene at one end, perhaps through a read error. This chain connects TRBV9 to TRBJ2-1; 11 positions match TRBD2. The V gene's germline CDR1 is SGDLS and CDR2 YYNGEE. This CDR3 spans 13 amino acids. The CDR3 spells CASSPGTSGDNEF. The CDR3 nucleotides read TGTGCCAGCAGCCCCGGGACTAGCGGTGACAATGAGTTC.

This clonotype has at least ten counts. The chain links TRBV5-4 to TRBJ1-3; no firm D call. Germline assignment: CDR1 SGHNT and CDR2 YYREEE (reference sequence). This CDR3 comprises 11 residues. V lost 5 bases, J lost 4 bases, and 4 bases lay in between. The CDR3 bases are TGTGCCAGCAGTTCAGGAAACACCATATATTTT. Protein product: CASSSGNTIYF.

The CDR3 loop reads CASSIGTSEDTDTQYF. The CDR3 DNA sequence: TGTGCCAGCAGCATAGGGACTAGCGAAGACACAGATACGCAGTATTTT. The chain has TRBV2 and TRBJ2-3, with 10 bases lining up with TRBD2. The V gene end was trimmed by 6 bases and the J gene end by 2 bases; junction bases not matched to a gene: 8. The CDR3 loop spans 16 amino acids. Germline CDR1 and CDR2: SNHLY and FYNNEI.

This sequence joins TRBV11-3 and TRBJ2-5; D not resolved. The germline V gene encodes CDR1 SGHNT and CDR2 YENEEA. This CDR3 region has 14 residues. The V end lost 0 bases, the J end lost 3 bases, and 8 bases lay between the germline ends. This CDR3 is CASSLDITEETQYF. DNA for the CDR3: TGTGCCAGCAGCTTAGATATAACAGAAGAGACCCAGTACTTC.

The rearrangement joins TRBV15 to TRBJ2-7; D is unresolved. This CDR3 comprises 14 residues. The V end was cut by 1 base, the J end by 10 bases, with 17 bases between. The germline V gene encodes CDR1 LNHNV and CDR2 YYDKDF (reference sequence). As DNA, the CDR3 is TGTGCCACCAGCAGAGGCATTGAGCGATACGCCCAGTACGTC. Translated: CATSRGIERYAQYV.

The chain couples TRBV2 to TRBJ1-6, with 7 nucleotides matching TRBD1. With 3 bases clipped from V and 10 bases from J, the junction kept 6 bases outside the gene matches. This CDR3 comprises 14 residues. Germline CDR1 is SNHLY and CDR2 is FYNNEI. The CDR3 reads CASSDQQGRSPLHF. The CDR3 DNA is TGTGCCAGCAGTGACCAACAGGGGCGATCACCCCTCCACTTT.

This chain links TRBV6-4 with TRBJ2-1; 10 bases are a match to TRBD1. Germline CDR1 is MRHNA and CDR2 is SNTAGT. Losses at the gene ends were 8 bases for V and 6 bases for J; bases not matched to a gene: 10. This CDR3 is built from 15 residues. Here the CDR3 reads CASGSGTGDPNEQFF. CDR3 DNA: TGTGCCAGCGGTTCCGGGACAGGGGATCCCAATGAGCAGTTCTTC.

V gene TRBV20-1 combines with J gene TRBJ2-3; a possible D gene is TRBD1 (6 bases). Trimming pared 3 bases from V and 5 bases from J, leaving 18 bases between. Germline CDR1 is DFQATT and CDR2 is SNEGSKA (reference sequence). The CDR3 is 15 residues long. CDR3 sequence reads: CSASVPGHQLDTQYF. The DNA for the CDR3 is TGCAGTGCTAGTGTACCGGGACACCAGCTAGATACGCAGTATTTT.